What follows are 7 T cell receptor beta chains derived from one specimen sequenced in a study of cytomegalovirus exposure and HLA in healthy donors. A multiplex PCR was run with 60 Vbeta primers and 13 Jbeta primers. Measured with immunoSEQ multiplex PCR; TCRdb has only the in-frame clones, and not every one. The table records 100,000 or so clones, 65% to 90% of them present only once. The sample consisted of PBMCs. The receptors stem from a woman aged 18-35 years in good health and CMV-seronegative.

Details on this clone: Its ends do not fully match the called genes, so a read error is possible. V and J are TRBV5-6 and TRBJ2-7; TRBD1 matches at 8 bases. There are 12 residues in the CDR3. Germline V gives CDR1 SGHDT, CDR2 YYEEEE. CDR3 nucleotide sequence: TGTGCCAGCAGTACTACAGGGGGAAACAGCTCTTTC. This codes for CASSTTGGNSSF.

The chain links TRBV7-9 to TRBJ1-2; no reliable D call. The length of the CDR3 is 15 residues. Trimming removed 2 bases at V and 2 bases at J, with 12 bases between. The germline CDR1 and CDR2 sequences are SEHNR and FQNEAQ (reference sequence). The CDR3 region is CASSLSDAGNYGYTF. CDR3 coding DNA: TGTGCCAGCAGCTTAAGCGACGCCGGGAACTATGGCTACACCTTC. Using reference TRBV7-9 and TRBJ1-2 for the parts outside the CDR3, the full variable domain is DTGVSQNPRHKITKRGQNVTFRCDPISEHNRLYWYRQTLGQGPEFLTYFQNEAQLEKSRLLSDRFSAERPKGSFSTLEIQRTEQGDSAMYLCASSLSDAGNYGYTFGSGTRLTVV.

For the CDR3, the DNA is TGTGCCAGCAGCCGAACCGGACCTCAGGGGGAAGCTTTCTTT. Protein sequence: CASSRTGPQGEAFF. This chain joins TRBV5-6 and TRBJ1-1; D is possibly TRBD1 (6 bases). This CDR3 region has 14 residues. Germline V gives CDR1 SGHDT, CDR2 YYEEEE. Deletions cut 4 bases from V and 8 bases from J, with 18 bases between.

The chain uses TRBV7-8 and TRBJ2-7; TRBD2 aligns across 13 bases. Germline lookup yields CDR1 SGHVS and CDR2 FQNEAQ. Germline trimming cut 5 bases from V and 6 bases from J; bases unmatched to any gene: 7. The CDR3 runs to 15 residues. CDR3 nucleotides: TGTGCCAGCAGCCCCTGGACTAGCGGGAGTTCCGAGCAGTACTTC. It yields the protein CASSPWTSGSSEQYF.

This clone was counted between two and nine times. The chain employs TRBV7-9 and TRBJ2-7; 10 bases line up with TRBD1. The CDR3 consists of 14 residues. Unmatched junction bases numbered 5, after V lost 5 bases and J lost 4 bases. Germline values: CDR1 SEHNR, CDR2 FQNEAQ (reference sequence). CDR3 residues: CASSQTGQGYEQYF. Written as DNA, the CDR3 is TGTGCCAGCAGCCAAACGGGACAGGGGTACGAGCAGTACTTC.

The chain uses TRBV6-4 and TRBJ1-2; 10 positions match TRBD1. The CDR3 is made up of 15 amino acids. Germline V lookup: CDR1 MRHNA, CDR2 SNTAGT. Trimming removed 0 bases from V and 4 bases from J; junction bases left unmatched: 2. CDR3 amino acids: CASSDSTGGGYGYTF. The CDR3 DNA reads TGTGCCAGCAGTGACTCGACAGGGGGCGGCTATGGCTACACCTTC.

The chain carries TRBV4-3 and TRBJ1-2; 7 bases are shared with TRBD1. Germline lookup yields CDR1 LGHNA and CDR2 YSLEER. With 4 bases clipped from V and 4 bases from J, the junction kept 6 bases outside the gene matches. The CDR3 is made up of 14 amino acids. CDR3 sequence reads: CASSPYRGSYGYTF. CDR3 bases: TGCGCCAGCAGCCCTTACAGGGGCTCCTATGGCTACACCTTC.